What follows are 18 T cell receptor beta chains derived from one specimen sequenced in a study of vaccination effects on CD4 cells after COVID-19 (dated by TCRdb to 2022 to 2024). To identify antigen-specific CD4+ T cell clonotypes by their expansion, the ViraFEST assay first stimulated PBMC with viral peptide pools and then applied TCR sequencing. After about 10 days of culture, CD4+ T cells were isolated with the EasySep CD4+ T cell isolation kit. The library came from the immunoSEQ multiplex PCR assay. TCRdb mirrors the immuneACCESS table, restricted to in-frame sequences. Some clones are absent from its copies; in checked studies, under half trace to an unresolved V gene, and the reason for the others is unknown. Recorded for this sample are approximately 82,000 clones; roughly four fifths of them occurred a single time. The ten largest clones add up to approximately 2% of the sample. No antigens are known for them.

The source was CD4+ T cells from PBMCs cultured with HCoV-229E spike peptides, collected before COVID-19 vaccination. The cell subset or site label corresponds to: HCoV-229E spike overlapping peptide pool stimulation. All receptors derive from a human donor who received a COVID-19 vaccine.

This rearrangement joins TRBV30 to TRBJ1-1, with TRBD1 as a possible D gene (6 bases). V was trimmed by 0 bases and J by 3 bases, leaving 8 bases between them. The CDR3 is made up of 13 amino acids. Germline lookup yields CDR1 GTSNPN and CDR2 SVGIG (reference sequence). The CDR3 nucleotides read TGTGCCTGGAGTGTACGGGGGCACACTGAAGCTTTCTTT. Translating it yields CAWSVRGHTEAFF.

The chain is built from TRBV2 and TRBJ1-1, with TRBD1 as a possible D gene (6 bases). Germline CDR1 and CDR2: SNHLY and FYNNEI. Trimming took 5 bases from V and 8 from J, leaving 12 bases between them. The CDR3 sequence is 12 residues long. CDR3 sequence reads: CASSPFGTEAFF. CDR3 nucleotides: TGTGCCAGCAGTCCCTTCGGGACAGAAGCTTTCTTT.

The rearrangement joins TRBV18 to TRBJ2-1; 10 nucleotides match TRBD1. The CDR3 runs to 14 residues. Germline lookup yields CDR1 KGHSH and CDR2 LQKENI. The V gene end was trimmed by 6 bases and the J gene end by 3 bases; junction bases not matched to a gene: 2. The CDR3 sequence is CASSGTGVYNEQFF. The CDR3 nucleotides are TGTGCCAGCTCCGGGACAGGGGTCTACAATGAGCAGTTCTTC.

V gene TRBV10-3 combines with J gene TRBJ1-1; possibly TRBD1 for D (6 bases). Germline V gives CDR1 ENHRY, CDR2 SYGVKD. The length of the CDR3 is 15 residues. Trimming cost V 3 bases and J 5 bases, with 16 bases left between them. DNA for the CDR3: TGTGCCATCAGTGACGGGGGGCGGGAGCGGACTGAAGCTTTCTTT. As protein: CAISDGGRERTEAFF.

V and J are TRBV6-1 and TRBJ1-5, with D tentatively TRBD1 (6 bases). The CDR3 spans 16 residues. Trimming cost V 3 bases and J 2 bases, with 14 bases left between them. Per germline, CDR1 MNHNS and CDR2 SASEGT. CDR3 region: CASSESGQRGNQPQHF. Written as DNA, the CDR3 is TGTGCCAGCAGTGAGTCGGGACAAAGGGGCAATCAGCCCCAGCATTTT.

CDR3 nucleotide sequence: TGTGCCAGTAGTAGGGGACTAGCGGACGAGCAGTACGTC. Translated, it gives CASSRGLADEQYV. The chain has TRBV19 and TRBJ2-7, with 11 bases lining up with TRBD2. The CDR3 is 13 residues long. Per the germline V gene, CDR1 is LNHDA and CDR2 is SQIVND (reference sequence). The V and J ends lost 4 bases and 5 bases, in that order; junction bases with no gene match: 1.

The CDR3 reads CASSSRRGAETQYF. In DNA, the CDR3 is TGTGCCAGCAGCTCGAGGAGGGGAGCAGAGACCCAGTACTTC. The chain employs TRBV7-2 and TRBJ2-5, with a possible D match to TRBD2 (6 bases). Germline V gene sequence: CDR1 SGHTA, CDR2 FQGNSA. Trimming shortened V by 4 bases and J by 4 bases, and 13 bases separated the two germline ends. The CDR3 totals 14 residues.

DNA of the CDR3: TGTGCCAGCAGCCAGTCCGAGGCAGATACGCAGTATTTT. As protein: CASSQSEADTQYF. The J gene is TRBJ2-3, the V gene TRBV14; D is uncertain. The CDR3 extends over 13 amino acids. V gave up 3 bases and J gave up 4 bases, with 8 bases separating them. The germline gives CDR1 SGHDN, CDR2 FVKESK.

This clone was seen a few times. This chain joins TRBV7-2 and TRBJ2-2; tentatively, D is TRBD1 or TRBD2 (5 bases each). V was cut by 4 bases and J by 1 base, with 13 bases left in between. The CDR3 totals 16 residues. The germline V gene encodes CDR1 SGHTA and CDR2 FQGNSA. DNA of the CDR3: TGTGCCAGCAGCTCCCTGGGACGGATGAACACCGGGGAGCTGTTTTTT. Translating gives CASSSLGRMNTGELFF.

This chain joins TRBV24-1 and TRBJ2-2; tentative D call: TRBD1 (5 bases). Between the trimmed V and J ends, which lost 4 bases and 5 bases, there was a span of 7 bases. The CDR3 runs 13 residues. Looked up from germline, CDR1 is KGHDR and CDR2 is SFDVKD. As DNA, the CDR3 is TGTGCCACCAGTGACAGGGCAACCGGGGAGCTGTTTTTT. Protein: CATSDRATGELFF.

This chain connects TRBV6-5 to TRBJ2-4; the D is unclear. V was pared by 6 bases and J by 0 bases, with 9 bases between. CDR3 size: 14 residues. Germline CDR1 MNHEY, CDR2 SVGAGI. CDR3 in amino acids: CASSLTEAKNIQYF. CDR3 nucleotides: TGTGCCAGCAGCTTGACTGAAGCCAAAAACATTCAGTACTTC.

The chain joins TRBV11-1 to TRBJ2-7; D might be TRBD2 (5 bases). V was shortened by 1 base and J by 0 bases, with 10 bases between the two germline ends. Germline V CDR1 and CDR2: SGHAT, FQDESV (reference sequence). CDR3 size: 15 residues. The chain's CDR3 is CASSLGTGSSYEQYV. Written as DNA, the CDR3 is TGTGCCAGCAGCTTAGGGACGGGAAGCTCCTACGAGCAGTACGTC.

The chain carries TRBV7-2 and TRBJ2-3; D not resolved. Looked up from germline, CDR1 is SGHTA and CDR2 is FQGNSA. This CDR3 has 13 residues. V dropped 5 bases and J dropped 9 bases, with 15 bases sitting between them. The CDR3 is CASSLDTPGTQYF. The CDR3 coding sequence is TGTGCCAGCAGCCTCGATACCCCCGGGACGCAGTATTTT.

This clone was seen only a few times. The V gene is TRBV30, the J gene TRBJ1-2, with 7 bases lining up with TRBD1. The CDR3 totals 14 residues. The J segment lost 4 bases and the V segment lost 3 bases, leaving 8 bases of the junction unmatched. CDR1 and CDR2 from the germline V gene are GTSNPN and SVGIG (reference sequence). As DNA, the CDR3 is TGTGCCTGGAGCTTGAGACAGGGAGGCTATGGCTACACCTTC. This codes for CAWSLRQGGYGYTF.

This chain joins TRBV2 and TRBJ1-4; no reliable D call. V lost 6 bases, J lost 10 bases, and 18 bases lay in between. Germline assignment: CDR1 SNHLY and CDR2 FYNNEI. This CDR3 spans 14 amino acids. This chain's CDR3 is CASSQDGVVSKLFF. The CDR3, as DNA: TGTGCCAGCAGCCAGGACGGGGTAGTTTCAAAACTGTTTTTT. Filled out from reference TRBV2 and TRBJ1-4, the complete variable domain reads EPEVTQTPSHQVTQMGQEVILRCVPISNHLYFYWYRQILGQKVEFLVSFYNNEISEKSEIFDDQFSVERPDGSNFTLKIRSTKLEDSAMYFCASSQDGVVSKLFFGSGTQLSVL.

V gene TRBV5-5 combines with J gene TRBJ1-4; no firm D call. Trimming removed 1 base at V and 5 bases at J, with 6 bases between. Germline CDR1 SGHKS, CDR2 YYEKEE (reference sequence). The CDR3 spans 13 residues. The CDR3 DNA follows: TGTGCCAGCAGCTTGTATCAAAATGAAAAACTGTTTTTT. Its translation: CASSLYQNEKLFF.

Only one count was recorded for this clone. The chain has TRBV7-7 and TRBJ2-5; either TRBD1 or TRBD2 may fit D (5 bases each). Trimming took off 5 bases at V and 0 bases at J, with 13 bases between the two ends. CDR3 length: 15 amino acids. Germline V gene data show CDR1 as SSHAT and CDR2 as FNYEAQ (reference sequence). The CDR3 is CASSANPGHQETQYF. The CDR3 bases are TGTGCCAGCAGCGCGAATCCGGGACACCAAGAGACCCAGTACTTC. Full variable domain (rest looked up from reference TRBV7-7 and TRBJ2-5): GAGVSQSPRYKVTKRGQDVTLRCDPISSHATLYWYQQALGQGPEFLTYFNYEAQPDKSGLPSDRFSAERPEGSISTLTIQRTEQRDSAMYRCASSANPGHQETQYFGPGTRLLVL.

CDR3 in amino acids: CASSSGQLYEQYV. The CDR3 DNA sequence: TGTGCCAGCAGCTCGGGACAGCTCTACGAGCAGTACGTC. The chain links TRBV2 to TRBJ2-7; 7 bases are shared with TRBD1. J was trimmed by 3 bases and V by 6 bases; bases with no gene match: 5. This CDR3 region has 13 residues. Germline loops: CDR1 SNHLY, CDR2 FYNNEI.